One and the same sample provided the 8 T cell receptor beta chains below, sequenced in a study of PD-1 blockade in classical Hodgkin lymphoma. Libraries were prepared by immunoSEQ multiplex PCR; TCRdb keeps only in-frame clonotypes and omits some of them. This table holds tens of thousands of clones, more than 75% found once. As to time point: cycle 4 day 1 (C4D1), after less than seven weeks of nivolumab. Following autologous stem cell transplantation, relapse occurred in every patient, and exposure to brentuximab vedotin varied. Source: peripheral blood mononuclear cells (PBMCs), taken before the fourth cycle of nivolumab. These receptor sequences come from a human donor with classical Hodgkin lymphoma.

The chain couples TRBV7-2 to TRBJ1-1; D unclear. The germline CDR1 and CDR2 sequences are SGHTA and FQGNSA. This CDR3 comprises 13 residues. V lost 5 bases, J lost 1 base, and 8 bases lay in between. The DNA for the CDR3 is TGTGCCAGCAGCCAACAGCCGAACACTGAAGCTTTCTTT. Residues: CASSQQPNTEAFF. The entire variable domain, with the rest obtained from reference TRBV7-2 and TRBJ1-1, is as follows: GAGVSQSPSNKVTEKGKDVELRCDPISGHTALYWYRQSLGQGLEFLIYFQGNSAPDKSGLPSDRFSAERTGGSVSTLTIQRTQQEDSAVYLCASSQQPNTEAFFGQGTRLTVV.

The chain has TRBV11-2 and TRBJ2-7; 10 bases are shared with TRBD2. The CDR3 extends over 14 amino acids. V was clipped by 10 bases and J by 6 bases; unmatched bases: 12. Per germline, CDR1 SGHAT and CDR2 FQNNGV. The CDR3 here is CATSSLSGRAEQYF. In nucleotides, the CDR3 is TGTGCCACCTCATCGCTAAGCGGGAGGGCCGAGCAGTACTTC.

This chain links TRBV6-1 with TRBJ2-7; D is uncertain. With 4 bases removed from V and 2 bases from J, the gap between germline ends came to 12 bases. This CDR3 has 14 residues. Germline V gene lookup returns CDR1 MNHNS and CDR2 SASEGT. The CDR3 coding sequence is TGTGCCAGCAGTGTTCAATTAGAAACCTACGAGCAGTACTTC. It yields the protein CASSVQLETYEQYF.

This chain joins TRBV5-1 and TRBJ2-7; D is unclear. The germline V gene has CDR1 SGHRS and CDR2 YFSETQ. The CDR3 loop spans 12 amino acids. Trimming pared 3 bases from V and 4 bases from J, leaving 8 bases between. CDR3 amino acids: CASSSDLYEQYF. CDR3 sequence (DNA): TGCGCCAGCAGCTCGGATCTTTACGAGCAGTACTTC.

This clone was found a few times. Other DNA sequences of this sample code for an identical CDR3. V usage is TRBV5-3 and J usage is TRBJ2-7; 9 bases map to TRBD2. TRBV5-3 is designated an ORF whose function remains uncertain. This CDR3 is built from 17 residues. J lost 6 bases, V lost 1 base, and 14 bases had no gene match. This CDR3 is CARSLRVVVIAGVEQYF. The CDR3 nucleotides are TGTGCCAGAAGCTTGAGGGTGGTTGTAATAGCGGGAGTCGAGCAGTACTTC.

This chain connects TRBV7-8 to TRBJ1-3; D not certain. Between the trimmed V and J ends, which lost 5 bases and 0 bases, there was a span of 17 bases. Germline CDR1 and CDR2: SGHVS and FQNEAQ. The CDR3 has 17 residues. The chain's CDR3 is CASSPGVGSGSGNTIYF. The CDR3 DNA reads TGTGCCAGCAGCCCCGGGGTTGGCTCCGGCTCTGGAAACACCATATATTTT.

This clone was counted once. The rearrangement uses TRBV27 and TRBJ2-7; D is possibly TRBD1 (5 bases). Germline V CDR1 and CDR2: MNHEY, SMNVEV (reference sequence). Trimming removed 4 bases at V and 4 bases at J, with 11 bases between. The CDR3 runs 13 residues. The CDR3 is CASSSHDSYEQYF. The CDR3 nucleotides read TGTGCCAGCAGTTCACACGACAGTTACGAGCAGTACTTC.

This clone was counted once. V usage is TRBV19 and J usage is TRBJ2-5; D possibly uses TRBD1 or TRBD2 (5 bases each). Trimming pared 3 bases from V and 5 bases from J, leaving 13 bases between. The length of the CDR3 is 14 residues. In germline, CDR1 is LNHDA, CDR2 SQIVND (reference sequence). CDR3 protein: CASSMEQGRETQYF. The CDR3 region has the DNA TGTGCCAGTAGTATGGAGCAGGGACGCGAGACCCAGTACTTC.